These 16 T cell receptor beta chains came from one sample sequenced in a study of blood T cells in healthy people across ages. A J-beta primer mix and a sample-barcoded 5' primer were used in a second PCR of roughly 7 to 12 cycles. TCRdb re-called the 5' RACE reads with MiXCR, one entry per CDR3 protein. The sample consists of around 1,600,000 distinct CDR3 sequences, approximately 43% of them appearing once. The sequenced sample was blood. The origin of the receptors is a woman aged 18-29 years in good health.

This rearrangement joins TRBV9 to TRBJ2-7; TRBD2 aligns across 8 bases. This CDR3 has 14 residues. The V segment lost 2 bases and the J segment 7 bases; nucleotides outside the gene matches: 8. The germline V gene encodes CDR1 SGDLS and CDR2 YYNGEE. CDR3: CASSVGRVIGEQYF. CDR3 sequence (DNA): TGTGCCAGCAGCGTCGGGAGGGTAATTGGGGAGCAGTACTTC.

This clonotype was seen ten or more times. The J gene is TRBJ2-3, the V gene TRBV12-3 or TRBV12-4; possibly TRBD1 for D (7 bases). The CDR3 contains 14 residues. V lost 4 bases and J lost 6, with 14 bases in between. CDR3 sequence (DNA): TGTGCCAGCAGTTGGTACAGGGGAGGTGATACGCAGTATTTT. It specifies CASSWYRGGDTQYF.

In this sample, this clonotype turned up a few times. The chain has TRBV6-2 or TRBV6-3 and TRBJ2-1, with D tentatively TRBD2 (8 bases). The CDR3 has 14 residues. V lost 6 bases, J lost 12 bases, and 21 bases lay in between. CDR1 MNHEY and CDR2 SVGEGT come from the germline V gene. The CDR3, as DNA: TGTGCCAGCAGCCGGACTAGCAACCACAGGGGGCAGTTCTTC. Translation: CASSRTSNHRGQFF.

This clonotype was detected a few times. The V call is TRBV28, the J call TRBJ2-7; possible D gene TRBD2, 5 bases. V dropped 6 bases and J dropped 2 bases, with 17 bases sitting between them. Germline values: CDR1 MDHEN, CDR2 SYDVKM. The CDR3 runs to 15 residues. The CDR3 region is CASSPRLSPPYEQYF. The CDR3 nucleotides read TGTGCCAGCAGCCCCAGACTAAGTCCCCCCTACGAGCAGTACTTC.

The CDR3 DNA sequence: TGCGCCAGCAGCCGCGAGAGAGGGGGCCCTTTAAGCGCAGATACGCAGTATTTT. Amino acids: CASSRERGGPLSADTQYF. The chain joins TRBV4-3 to TRBJ2-3; 7 bases are shared with TRBD1. V gave up 4 bases and J gave up 4 bases; unmatched junction bases: 17. Germline CDR1 is LGHNA and CDR2 is YSLEER. The CDR3 is made up of 18 amino acids.

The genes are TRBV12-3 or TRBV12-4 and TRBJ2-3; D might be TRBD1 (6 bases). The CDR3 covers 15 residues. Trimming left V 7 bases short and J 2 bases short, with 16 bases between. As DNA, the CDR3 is TGTGCCAGCATTGAACAGGGACGCAACACAGATACGCAGTATTTT. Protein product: CASIEQGRNTDTQYF.

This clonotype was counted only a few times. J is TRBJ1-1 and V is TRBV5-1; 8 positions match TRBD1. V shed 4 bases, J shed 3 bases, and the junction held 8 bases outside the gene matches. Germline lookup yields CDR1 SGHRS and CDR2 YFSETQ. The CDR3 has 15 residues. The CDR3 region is CASSPQGASDTEAFF. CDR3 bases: TGCGCCAGCAGCCCCCAGGGGGCGAGTGACACTGAAGCTTTCTTT.

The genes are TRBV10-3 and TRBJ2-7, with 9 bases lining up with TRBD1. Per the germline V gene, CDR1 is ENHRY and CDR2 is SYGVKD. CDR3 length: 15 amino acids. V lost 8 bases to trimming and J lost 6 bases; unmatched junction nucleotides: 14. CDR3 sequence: CAISNPGQGHIEQYF. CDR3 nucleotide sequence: TGTGCCATCTCCAACCCGGGACAGGGTCACATCGAGCAGTACTTC.

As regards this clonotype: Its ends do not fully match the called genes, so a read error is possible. CDR3 protein: CASSITRDNEQFF. The CDR3 nucleotides read TGTGCTAGCAGCATAACCCGGGACAATGAGCAGTTCTTC. The chain combines TRBV7-7 with TRBJ2-1; no definite D call. The CDR3 spans 13 residues. Germline loops: CDR1 SSHAT, CDR2 FNYEAQ (reference sequence).

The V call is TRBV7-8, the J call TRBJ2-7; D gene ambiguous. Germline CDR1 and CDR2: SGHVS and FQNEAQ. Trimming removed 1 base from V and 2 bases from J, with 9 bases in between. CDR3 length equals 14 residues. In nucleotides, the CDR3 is TGTGCCAGCAGCTTAGTACTGGGCACCTACGAGCAGTACTTC. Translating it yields CASSLVLGTYEQYF. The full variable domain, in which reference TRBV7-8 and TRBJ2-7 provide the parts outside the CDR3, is GAGVSQSPRYKVAKRGQDVALRCDPISGHVSLFWYQQALGQGPEFLTYFQNEAQLDKSGLPSDRFFAERPEGSVSTLKIQRTQQEDSAVYLCASSLVLGTYEQYFGPGTRLTVT.

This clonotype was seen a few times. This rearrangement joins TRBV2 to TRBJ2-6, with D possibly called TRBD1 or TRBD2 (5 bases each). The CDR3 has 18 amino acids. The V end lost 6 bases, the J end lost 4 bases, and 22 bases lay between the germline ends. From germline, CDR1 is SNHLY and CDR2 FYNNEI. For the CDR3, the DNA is TGTGCCAGCAGGCCCAACGAGGGGATCGCTATCGGGGCCAACGTCCTGACTTTC. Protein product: CASRPNEGIAIGANVLTF.

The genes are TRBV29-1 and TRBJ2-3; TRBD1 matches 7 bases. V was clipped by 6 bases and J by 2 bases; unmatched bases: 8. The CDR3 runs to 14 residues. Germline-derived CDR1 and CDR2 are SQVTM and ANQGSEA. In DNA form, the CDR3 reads TGCAGCGTCCCCGGGACAGTATTCACAGATACGCAGTATTTT. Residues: CSVPGTVFTDTQYF.

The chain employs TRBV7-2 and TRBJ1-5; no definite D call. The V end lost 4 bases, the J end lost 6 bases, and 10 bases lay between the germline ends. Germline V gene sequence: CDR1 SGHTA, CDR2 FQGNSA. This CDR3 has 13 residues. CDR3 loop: CASSSYWGQPQHF. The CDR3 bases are TGTGCCAGCAGCTCCTATTGGGGTCAGCCCCAGCATTTT.

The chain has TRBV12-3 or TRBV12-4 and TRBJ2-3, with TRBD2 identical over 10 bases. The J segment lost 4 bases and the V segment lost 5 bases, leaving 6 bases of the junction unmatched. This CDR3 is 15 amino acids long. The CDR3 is CASSPAGGRADTQYF. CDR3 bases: TGTGCCAGCAGTCCAGCGGGGGGGCGAGCAGATACGCAGTATTTT.

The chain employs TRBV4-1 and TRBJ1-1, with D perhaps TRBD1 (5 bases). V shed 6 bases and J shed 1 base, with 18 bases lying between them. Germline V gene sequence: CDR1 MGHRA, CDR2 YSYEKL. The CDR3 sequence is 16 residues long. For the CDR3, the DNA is TGCGCCAGCAGACTGATCGGCACAGGTACGAACACTGAAGCTTTCTTT. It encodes CASRLIGTGTNTEAFF.

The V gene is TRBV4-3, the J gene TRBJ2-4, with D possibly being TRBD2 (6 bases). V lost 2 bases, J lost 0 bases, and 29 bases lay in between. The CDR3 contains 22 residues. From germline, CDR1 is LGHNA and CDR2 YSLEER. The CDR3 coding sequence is TGCGCCAGCAGCCAACTCCGAGTATGGGGCGGGGCGAGCTTTCTAGCCAAAAACATTCAGTACTTC. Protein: CASSQLRVWGGASFLAKNIQYF.